The T cell receptor beta chain under discussion was sequenced for a study of T cells in Graves' hyperthyroidism and ophthalmopathy. Comments on this clonotype: Its antigen is as yet unknown.

Diagnoses rested on clinical symptoms, serum thyroxine and TRAb, thyroid ultrasound and orbital computed tomography. Germline V gene lookup returns CDR1 SGHTA and CDR2 FQGNSA. V was clipped by 6 bases and J by 7 bases; unmatched bases: 14. The CDR3 runs 15 residues. Study results and caveats: The model predicted ophthalmopathy a median around 6.5 months before onset. Blood also carried most thyroid clonotypes expanded above 0.001.

TCR beta CDR3 regions were amplified from RNA transcripts. With the HTBI primer set, the TCR CDR3 went through a first round of RT-PCR. TCRdb re-analysed the multiplex PCR reads in MiXCR, keeping a single row per CDR3 protein. The sample comprises roughly 510,000 distinct CDR3 sequences, less than 25% of which are singletons, and approximately 25% rests with the top ten. The TCR comes from a man younger than 35 with Graves' hyperthyroidism. This chain connects TRBV7-2 to TRBJ2-7; 8 bases map to TRBD2. The specimen sequenced was blood. DNA of the CDR3: TGTGCCAGCAGAGCCTTAGCGGGGCTGGAGGGGGAGCAGTACTTC. This codes for CASRALAGLEGEQYF.